Presented here are 21 T cell receptor beta chains from one specimen sequenced in a study of tumor-infiltrating T cells and Merkel cell polyomavirus. Study overall: The study examined CD8+ T cells specific for the Merkel cell polyomavirus KLL epitope.

The method was immunoSEQ multiplex PCR; TCRdb's version includes in-frame clones alone and lacks a portion of them. The data contain 2,000 to 2,500 clones, approximately 97% of them singletons. Immunohistochemistry showed robust Merkel cell polyomavirus Large T antigen staining in every patient's tumor. The sequenced sample consisted of lymph node tissue. The receptors come from a man aged 65 to 85 with Merkel cell carcinoma.

The chain uses TRBV5-6 and TRBJ2-7; 8 nucleotides line up with TRBD2. The germline V gene encodes CDR1 SGHDT and CDR2 YYEEEE. This CDR3 spans 11 amino acids. V lost 7 bases, J lost 6 bases, and 3 bases stayed unmatched. CDR3 region: CASVGGGEQYF. The CDR3 bases are TGTGCCAGCGTCGGGGGGGGCGAGCAGTACTTC. The full variable domain, with the rest looked up from reference TRBV5-6 and TRBJ2-7, is DAGVTQSPTHLIKTRGQQVTLRCSPKSGHDTVSWYQQALGQGPQFIFQYYEEEERQRGNFPDRFSGHQFPNYSSELNVNALLLGDSALYLCASVGGGEQYFGPGTRLTVT.

The gene calls are TRBV11-3 and TRBJ2-5; TRBD2 matches at 8 bases. The junction had 5 bases not matched to a gene; V was cut back by 1 base and J by 1 base. This CDR3 is built from 16 residues. Germline V gives CDR1 SGHNT, CDR2 YENEEA. CDR3 residues: CASSLGTSGLQETQYF. CDR3 bases: TGTGCCAGCAGCTTAGGAACTAGCGGTCTCCAAGAGACCCAGTACTTC.

The rearrangement joins TRBV5-6 to TRBJ1-2; the D is unclear. The CDR3 extends over 13 amino acids. CDR1 SGHDT and CDR2 YYEEEE come from the germline V gene. Trimming left V 0 bases short and J 10 bases short, with 13 bases between. The chain's CDR3 is CASSLDGFEDYTF. In DNA form, the CDR3 reads TGTGCCAGCAGCTTGGATGGGTTCGAGGACTACACCTTC.

V and J are TRBV5-1 and TRBJ2-5, with 7 bases lining up with TRBD2. This CDR3 comprises 16 residues. V was pared by 4 bases and J by 3 bases, with 12 bases of the junction left unmatched. In germline, CDR1 is SGHRS, CDR2 YFSETQ. CDR3 nucleotides: TGCGCCAGCAGCCTCGCCCAAGCGGGATTAGAAGAGACCCAGTACTTC. Encoded protein: CASSLAQAGLEETQYF.

The chain recombines TRBV18 with TRBJ2-2, with D tentatively TRBD1 (6 bases). CDR3 length: 16 residues. Trimming removed 5 bases at V and 0 bases at J, with 13 bases between. Per the germline V gene, CDR1 is KGHSH and CDR2 is LQKENI. The CDR3 loop is CASSARGPTNTGELFF. Written as DNA, the CDR3 is TGTGCCAGCTCAGCCAGGGGACCAACGAACACCGGGGAGCTGTTTTTT.

This clone has a single count. CDR3: CASTSQRGYNEQFF. The DNA for the CDR3 is TGTGCCAGCACCAGTCAAAGGGGCTATAATGAGCAGTTCTTC. The rearrangement links TRBV6-6 to TRBJ2-1; perhaps TRBD1 as D (5 bases). Germline CDR1 is MNHNY and CDR2 is SVGAGI (reference sequence). CDR3 length equals 14 residues. Trimming cost V 7 bases and J 7 bases, with 17 bases left between them.

The chain has TRBV12-5 and TRBJ2-1, with 7 bases identical to TRBD1. The J segment lost 0 bases and the V segment lost 6 bases, leaving 11 bases of the junction unmatched. The V gene's germline CDR1 is LGHNT and CDR2 FRNRAP. The CDR3 length is 17 residues. The CDR3 bases are TGTGCTAGTGGCATCTCCGTGGACAGGAGCTCCTACAATGAGCAGTTCTTC. Translated: CASGISVDRSSYNEQFF.

CDR3 region: CASSYSPAGGTYEQYF. In DNA form, the CDR3 reads TGTGCCAGCAGTTACTCGCCAGCGGGAGGAACCTACGAGCAGTACTTC. V gene TRBV6-5 combines with J gene TRBJ2-7, with TRBD2 matching 9 bases. CDR1 is MNHEY, CDR2 SVGAGI, per germline. Losses at the gene ends were 0 bases for V and 2 bases for J; bases not matched to a gene: 5. The CDR3 is 16 amino acids.

J is TRBJ2-1 and V is TRBV5-4; 9 bases are a match to TRBD1. With V trimmed by 4 bases and J by 5 bases, 7 bases remained unmatched. Germline CDR1 SGHNT, CDR2 YYREEE (reference sequence). The CDR3 sequence is 15 residues long. In DNA form, the CDR3 reads TGTGCCAGCAGCGGATACAGGGGGCTTAACAATGAGCAGTTCTTC. Encoded protein: CASSGYRGLNNEQFF.

This clone was recorded once. The chain couples TRBV7-2 to TRBJ2-5, with 7 bases matching TRBD1. This CDR3 has 15 residues. V dropped 5 bases and J dropped 4; count of bases not matched to a gene: 10. Germline CDR1 reads SGHTA; CDR2 reads FQGNSA. The DNA for the CDR3 is TGTGCCAGCAGCCCGTCATGGGCAGGGGGAGAGACCCAGTACTTC. Amino acid sequence: CASSPSWAGGETQYF.

The V and J genes are TRBV27 and TRBJ1-1; 7 bases align to TRBD1. Per germline, CDR1 MNHEY and CDR2 SMNVEV (reference sequence). J lost 1 base, V lost 5 bases, and 10 bases had no gene match. The CDR3 is 16 residues long. CDR3 coding DNA: TGTGCCAGCAGTCCTAAACTCCGGGACAGGAACACTGAAGCTTTCTTT. Protein sequence: CASSPKLRDRNTEAFF.

The rearrangement uses TRBV7-2 and TRBJ1-4; 8 positions match TRBD1. Germline loops: CDR1 SGHTA, CDR2 FQGNSA. The trim removed 2 bases at V and 6 bases at J, leaving 2 bases unmatched. The CDR3 has 14 residues. The chain's CDR3 is CASSLSGGDEKLFF. The CDR3 DNA sequence: TGTGCCAGCAGCTTATCAGGGGGCGATGAAAAACTGTTTTTT.

V is TRBV5-8 and J is TRBJ1-2, with 7 bases matching TRBD1. Germline V gene data show CDR1 as SGHTS and CDR2 as YDEGEE. There are 15 residues in the CDR3. Trimming took 2 bases from V and 5 from J; bases not matched to a gene: 9. CDR3 in amino acids: CASSFRDSIKYGYTF. The CDR3, as DNA: TGTGCCAGCAGCTTCCGGGACAGCATAAAATATGGCTACACCTTC.

This clone is a singleton in its sample. The chain is built from TRBV19 and TRBJ2-1, with 9 bases that match TRBD2. V lost 7 bases to trimming and J lost 9 bases; unmatched junction nucleotides: 13. Germline assignment: CDR1 LNHDA and CDR2 SQIVND (reference sequence). The CDR3 totals 15 residues. CDR3 protein: CASTRLAAGRTEQFF. The CDR3 DNA reads TGTGCCAGTACCCGACTAGCGGCAGGTCGGACTGAGCAGTTCTTC.

The gene calls are TRBV19 and TRBJ2-1, with TRBD1 matching over 7 bases. Germline CDR1 is LNHDA and CDR2 is SQIVND (reference sequence). The trim removed 8 bases at V and 3 bases at J, leaving 4 bases unmatched. The CDR3 covers 13 residues. CDR3 sequence reads: CASSDRNYNEQFF. CDR3 in DNA: TGTGCCAGTTCGGACAGGAACTACAATGAGCAGTTCTTC.

CDR3 amino acids: CASRTHGQVTGELFF. The CDR3 nucleotides read TGTGCCAGTAGAACTCACGGACAGGTCACCGGGGAGCTGTTTTTT. The chain carries TRBV19 and TRBJ2-2, with TRBD1 matching 7 bases. V gave up 6 bases and J gave up 4 bases; unmatched junction bases: 8. Germline V gene sequence: CDR1 LNHDA, CDR2 SQIVND (reference sequence). The CDR3 consists of 15 residues.

The rearrangement uses TRBV6-5 and TRBJ1-3; TRBD1 matches at 8 bases. The germline CDR1 and CDR2 sequences are MNHEY and SVGAGI. The CDR3 runs to 16 residues. Trimming took 0 bases from V and 3 from J; bases not matched to a gene: 4. The CDR3 sequence is CASSYSDRGVGNTIYF. The DNA for the CDR3 is TGTGCCAGCAGTTACTCAGACAGGGGTGTTGGAAACACCATATATTTT.

This chain uses TRBV5-4 with TRBJ1-3; D is undetermined. The CDR3 is 17 residues long. Trimming shortened V by 0 bases and J by 2 bases, and 15 bases separated the two germline ends. The germline gives CDR1 SGHNT, CDR2 YYREEE (reference sequence). CDR3 in DNA: TGTGCCAGCAGCTTGGGGAGTCAGCCGGCGGCTGGAAACACCATATATTTT. It is translated as CASSLGSQPAAGNTIYF. Together with reference TRBV5-4 and TRBJ1-3, the CDR3 gives the full variable domain: ETGVTQSPTHLIKTRGQQVTLRCSSQSGHNTVSWYQQALGQGPQFIFQYYREEENGRGNFPPRFSGLQFPNYSSELNVNALELDDSALYLCASSLGSQPAAGNTIYFGEGSWLTVV.

The V call is TRBV6-1, the J call TRBJ1-4; 9 bases map to TRBD1. The ends lost 6 bases at V and 13 bases at J; junction bases unmatched: 9. CDR3 size: 13 residues. Germline V gene lookup returns CDR1 MNHNS and CDR2 SASEGT. CDR3 loop: CASSTPGQGRLFF. The CDR3 region has the DNA TGTGCCAGCAGCACCCCGGGACAGGGAAGACTGTTTTTT.

A remark on this clone: A read error may account for a junction end that differs from germline. The chain recombines TRBV7-8 with TRBJ2-6; TRBD1 is a possible D gene (6 bases). Germline CDR1 reads SGHVS; CDR2 reads FQNEAQ. The CDR3 is made up of 18 amino acids. CDR3 in amino acids: CASSLWGRGYTGANVLIF. The CDR3 DNA reads TGTGCCAGCAGCTTGTGGGGCAGGGGATATACTGGGGCCAACGTCCTGATTTTC.

The V and J genes are TRBV27 and TRBJ2-7; 11 nucleotides align to TRBD2. Germline CDR1 and CDR2: MNHEY and SMNVEV (reference sequence). CDR3 length equals 15 residues. The V segment lost 6 bases and the J segment 0 bases; nucleotides outside the gene matches: 4. The chain's CDR3 is CASRLAGDGSYEQYF. CDR3 nucleotide sequence: TGTGCCAGCAGACTAGCGGGAGACGGCTCCTACGAGCAGTACTTC.